This entry features one T cell receptor (beta chain) sequence. These data originate in a study of technical replicates of blood from a handful of donors. Sequenced by immunoSEQ multiplex PCR; TCRdb stores in-frame clones only, minus some. The table records about 80,000 clones, roughly nine tenths of them present only once. There are 15 residues in the CDR3. Trimming removed 2 bases from V and 3 bases from J; junction bases left unmatched: 7. Germline V CDR1 and CDR2: MNHNY, SVGAGI (reference sequence). The receptor's source is a human donor in good health. The sample taken for sequencing was T cells isolated from PBMCs. The chain is built from TRBV6-6 and TRBJ2-7; TRBD1 aligns across 7 bases. For the CDR3, the DNA is TGTGCCAGCAGTTACGGAGGACAGGTGATCTACGAGCAGTACTTC. Its protein product is CASSYGGQVIYEQYF.